This is a list of T cell receptor beta chains from one sample in a study of follicular helper T cells after annual influenza vaccination. The assay was immunoSEQ multiplex PCR, and TCRdb's table has in-frame clones only and misses some. The sample has thousands of clones; approximately 91% are singletons. The material sequenced was CXCR5+ CD38- circulating T follicular helper cells from blood, taken 7 days after influenza vaccination. These receptors were collected from an adult who received the influenza vaccine. The CDR3 runs from the conserved cysteine through the conserved F or W. The D gene is left open where the match is weak. Expanded clones get a size class; other rows say once, few or many, or leave the size out.

j_gene	d_gene	len	abundance	v_gene	CDR3aa	CDR3nt
TRBJ1-4	TRBD1	14	-	TRBV6-1	CASILTGRNEKLFF	TGTGCCAGCATTTTGACAGGGAGAAACGAAAAACTGTTTTTT
TRBJ2-5	-	14	-	TRBV7-7	CASSFFGRAETQYF	TGTGCTAGCAGCTTTTTTGGCAGGGCAGAGACCCAGTACTTC
TRBJ2-1	-	17	-	TRBV27	CASSTRTTGGGHNEQFF	TGTGCCAGCAGTACCCGGACGACAGGAGGAGGACACAATGAGCAGTTCTTC
TRBJ1-1	-	13	-	TRBV7-3	CASSLTEGSEAFF	TGTGCCAGCAGCTTAACGGAGGGCTCTGAAGCTTTCTTT
TRBJ2-1	TRBD1	14	-	TRBV7-9	CASSLADRGNEQFF	TGTGCCAGCAGCTTAGCGGACAGGGGCAATGAGCAGTTCTTC
TRBJ2-7	-	17	-	TRBV5-5	CASSLASEPSFSYEQYF	TGTGCCAGCAGCTTGGCTTCTGAGCCTTCGTTCTCCTACGAGCAGTACTTC
TRBJ1-4	-	14	-	TRBV27	CASSTHFTNEKLFF	TGTGCCAGCAGCACACACTTCACTAATGAAAAACTGTTTTTT
TRBJ2-3	-	14	once	TRBV6-1	CASSDTGPPDTQYF	TGTGCCAGCAGCGACACGGGCCCCCCGGATACGCAGTATTTT
TRBJ2-7	-	12	-	TRBV28	CASSSAPYEQYF	TGTGCCAGCAGTTCGGCCCCCTACGAGCAGTACTTC
TRBJ2-5	-	14	-	TRBV7-2	CASSLQARTETQYF	TGTGCCAGCAGCTTACAGGCTAGGACGGAGACCCAGTACTTC
TRBJ2-7	-	14	-	TRBV6-1	CASSRDFSSYEQYF	TGTGCCAGCAGCCGGGACTTCAGCTCCTACGAGCAGTACTTC
TRBJ2-5	-	14	few	TRBV7-3	CASSPLGGRETQYF	TGTGCCAGCAGCCCGCTAGGGGGGAGGGAGACCCAGTACTTC
TRBJ2-2	-	13	-	TRBV12-5	CASEGRNWGELFF	TGTGCTAGTGAGGGGAGAAATTGGGGGGAGCTGTTTTTT
TRBJ1-2	-	13	-	TRBV14	CASSQDRRVGYTF	TGTGCCAGCAGCCAAGATCGGCGGGTCGGCTACACCTTC
TRBJ2-2	-	13	-	TRBV5-4	CASSLEGCGELFF	TGTGCCAGCAGCTTGGAAGGGTGCGGGGAGCTGTTTTTT
TRBJ2-7	TRBD2	19	-	TRBV11-1	CASSPTRTGRTSVAYEQYF	TGTGCCAGCAGCCCAACCCGGACAGGAAGGACTAGCGTAGCCTACGAGCAGTACTTC
TRBJ1-1	-	13	-	TRBV30	CAWDERGNTEAFF	TGTGCCTGGGATGAAAGGGGGAACACTGAAGCTTTCTTT
TRBJ1-2	-	15	-	TRBV18	CASSQPSTGDLGYTF	TGTGCCAGCTCACAACCCTCGACGGGGGACCTTGGCTACACCTTC
TRBJ1-2	-	12	-	TRBV30	CAWSVRQDGYTF	TGTGCCTGGAGTGTAAGACAGGATGGCTACACCTTC
TRBJ2-1	TRBD2	15	-	TRBV15	CATSRDTGTSGEQFF	TGTGCCACCAGCAGAGATACCGGGACTAGCGGCGAGCAGTTCTTC
TRBJ2-1	-	12	-	TRBV4-3	CASSRQNHEQFF	TGCGCCAGCAGTAGACAGAACCATGAGCAGTTCTTC
TRBJ2-2	TRBD1	14	-	TRBV7-2	CASSLARGPGELFF	TGTGCCAGCAGCTTAGCCAGGGGGCCCGGGGAGCTGTTTTTT